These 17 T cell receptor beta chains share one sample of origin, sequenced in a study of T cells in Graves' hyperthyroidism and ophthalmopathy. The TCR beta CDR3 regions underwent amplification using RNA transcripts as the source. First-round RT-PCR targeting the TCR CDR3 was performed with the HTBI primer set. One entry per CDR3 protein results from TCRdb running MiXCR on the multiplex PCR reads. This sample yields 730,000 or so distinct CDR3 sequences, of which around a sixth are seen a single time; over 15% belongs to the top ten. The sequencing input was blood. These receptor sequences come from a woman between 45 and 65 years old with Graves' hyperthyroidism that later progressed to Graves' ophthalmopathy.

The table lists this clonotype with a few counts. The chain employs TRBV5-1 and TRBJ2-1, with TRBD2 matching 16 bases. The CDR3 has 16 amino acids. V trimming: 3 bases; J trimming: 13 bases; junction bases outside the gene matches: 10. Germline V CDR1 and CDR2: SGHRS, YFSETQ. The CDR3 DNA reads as TGCGCCAGCAGCTATACTTTGGGGACTAGCGGGGGGGGCCAGTTCTTC. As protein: CASSYTLGTSGGGQFF.

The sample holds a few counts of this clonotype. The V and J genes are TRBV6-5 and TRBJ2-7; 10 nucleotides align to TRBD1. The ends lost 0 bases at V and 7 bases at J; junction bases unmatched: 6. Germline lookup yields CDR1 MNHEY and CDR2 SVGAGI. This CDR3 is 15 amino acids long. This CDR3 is CASSYSGQGKGEQYF. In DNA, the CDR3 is TGTGCCAGCAGTTACTCGGGACAGGGGAAGGGGGAGCAGTACTTC.

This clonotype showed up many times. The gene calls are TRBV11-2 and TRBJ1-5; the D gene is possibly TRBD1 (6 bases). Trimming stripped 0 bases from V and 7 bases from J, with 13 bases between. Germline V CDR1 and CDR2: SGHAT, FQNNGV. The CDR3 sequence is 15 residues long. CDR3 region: CASSLDPEGEQPQHF. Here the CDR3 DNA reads TGTGCCAGCAGCTTAGATCCAGAGGGGGAACAGCCCCAGCATTTT.

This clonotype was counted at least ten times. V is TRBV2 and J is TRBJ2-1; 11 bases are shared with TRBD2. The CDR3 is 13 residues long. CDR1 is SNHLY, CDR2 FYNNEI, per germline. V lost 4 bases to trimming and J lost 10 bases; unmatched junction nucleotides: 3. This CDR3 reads CASSALAGAEQFF. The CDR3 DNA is TGTGCCAGCAGTGCACTAGCGGGGGCGGAGCAGTTCTTC.

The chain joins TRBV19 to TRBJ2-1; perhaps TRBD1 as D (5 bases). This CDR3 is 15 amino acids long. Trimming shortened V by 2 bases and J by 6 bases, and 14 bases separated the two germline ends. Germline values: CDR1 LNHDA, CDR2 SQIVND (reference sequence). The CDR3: CASSITSGQGNEQFF. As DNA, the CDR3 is TGTGCCAGTAGTATAACCTCGGGCCAGGGCAATGAGCAGTTCTTC.

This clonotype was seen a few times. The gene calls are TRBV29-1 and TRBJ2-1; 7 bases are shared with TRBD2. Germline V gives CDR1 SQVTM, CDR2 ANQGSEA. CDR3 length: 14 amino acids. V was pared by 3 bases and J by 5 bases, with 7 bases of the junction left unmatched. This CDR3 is CSVDQASGNNEQFF. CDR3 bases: TGCAGCGTTGATCAGGCTAGCGGAAACAATGAGCAGTTCTTC.

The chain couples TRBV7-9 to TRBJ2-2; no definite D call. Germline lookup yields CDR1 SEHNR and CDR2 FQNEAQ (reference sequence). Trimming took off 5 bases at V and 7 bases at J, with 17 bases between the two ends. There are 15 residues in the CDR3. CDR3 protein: CASSRYSTYGGELFF. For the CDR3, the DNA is TGTGCCAGCAGCCGTTATTCGACTTACGGCGGGGAGCTGTTTTTT.

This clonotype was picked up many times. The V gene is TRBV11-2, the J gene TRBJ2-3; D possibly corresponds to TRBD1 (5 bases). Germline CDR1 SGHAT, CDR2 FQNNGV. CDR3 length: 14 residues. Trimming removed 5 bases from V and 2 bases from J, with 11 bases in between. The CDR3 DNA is TGTGCCAGCAGCGAAAGGGGTTTCACAGATACGCAGTATTTT. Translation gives CASSERGFTDTQYF.

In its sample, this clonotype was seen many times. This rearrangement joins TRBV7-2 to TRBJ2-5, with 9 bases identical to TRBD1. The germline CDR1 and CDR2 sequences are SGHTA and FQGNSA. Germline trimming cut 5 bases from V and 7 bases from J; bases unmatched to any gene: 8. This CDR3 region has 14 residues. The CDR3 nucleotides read TGTGCCAGCAGCCCACTACAGGGGGCAGGGACCCAGTACTTC. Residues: CASSPLQGAGTQYF.

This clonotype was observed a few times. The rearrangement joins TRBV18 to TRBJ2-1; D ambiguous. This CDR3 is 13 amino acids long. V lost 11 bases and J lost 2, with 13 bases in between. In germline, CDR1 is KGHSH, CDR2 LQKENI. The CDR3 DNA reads TGTGCCGGGAAGACTGAACCCTACAATGAGCAGTTCTTC. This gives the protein CAGKTEPYNEQFF.

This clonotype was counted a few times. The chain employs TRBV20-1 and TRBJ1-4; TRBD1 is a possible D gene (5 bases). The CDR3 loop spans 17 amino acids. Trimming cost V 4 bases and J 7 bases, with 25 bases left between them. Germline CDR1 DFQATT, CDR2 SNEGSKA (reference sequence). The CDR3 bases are TGCAGTGCTATAGTAGTGATGAGGGGAAATCTTGGTGAAAAACTGTTTTTT. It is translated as CSAIVVMRGNLGEKLFF.

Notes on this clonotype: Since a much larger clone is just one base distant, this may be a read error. CDR3 coding DNA: TGTACCAGCAGTGACGCGGGGTCCTACAATGAGCAGTTCTTC. It yields the protein CTSSDAGSYNEQFF. The V and J genes are TRBV2 and TRBJ2-1; perhaps TRBD2 as D (6 bases). This CDR3 has 14 amino acids. The germline gives CDR1 SNHLY, CDR2 FYNNEI. Drawing the rest from reference TRBV2 and TRBJ2-1, the complete variable domain is EPEVTQTPSHQVTQMGQEVILRCVPISNHLYFYWYRQILGQKVEFLVSFYNNEISEKSEIFDDQFSVERPDGSNFTLKIRSTKLEDSAMYFCTSSDAGSYNEQFFGPGTRLTVL.

CDR3 amino acids: CASSFHPPGQGGSDTQYF. In nucleotides, the CDR3 is TGTGCCAGCAGTTTCCACCCCCCCGGGCAGGGAGGGTCAGATACGCAGTATTTT. V is TRBV6-2 or TRBV6-3 and J is TRBJ2-3, with TRBD2 matching over 7 bases. The germline gives CDR1 MNHEY, CDR2 SVGEGT. V was clipped by 4 bases and J by 4 bases; unmatched bases: 17. The CDR3 runs to 18 residues.

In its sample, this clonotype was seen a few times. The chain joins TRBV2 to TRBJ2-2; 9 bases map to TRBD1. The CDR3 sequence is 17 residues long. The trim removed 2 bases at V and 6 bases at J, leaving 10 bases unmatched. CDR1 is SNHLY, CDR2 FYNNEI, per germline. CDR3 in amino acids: CASSERPRDRVAGELFF. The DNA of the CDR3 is TGTGCCAGCAGTGAACGCCCCCGGGACAGGGTTGCCGGGGAGCTGTTTTTT.

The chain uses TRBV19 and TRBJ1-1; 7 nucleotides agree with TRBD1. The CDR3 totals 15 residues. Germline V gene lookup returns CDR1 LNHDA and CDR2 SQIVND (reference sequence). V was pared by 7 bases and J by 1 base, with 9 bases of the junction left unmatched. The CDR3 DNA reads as TGTGCCAGTAACGAGGGGGCGCGGGGGAACACTGAAGCTTTCTTT. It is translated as CASNEGARGNTEAFF.

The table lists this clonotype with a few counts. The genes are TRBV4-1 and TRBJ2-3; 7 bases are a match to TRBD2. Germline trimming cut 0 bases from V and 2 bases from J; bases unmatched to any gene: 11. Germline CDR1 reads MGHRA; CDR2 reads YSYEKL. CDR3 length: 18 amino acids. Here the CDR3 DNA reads TGCGCCAGCAGCCAAGATGGCGGCGGGGGAGCATCCACAGATACGCAGTATTTT. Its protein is CASSQDGGGGASTDTQYF.

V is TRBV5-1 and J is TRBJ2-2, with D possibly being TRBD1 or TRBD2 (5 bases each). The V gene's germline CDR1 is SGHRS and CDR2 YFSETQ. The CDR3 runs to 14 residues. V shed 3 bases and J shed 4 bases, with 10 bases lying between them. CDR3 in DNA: TGCGCCAGCAGCTGGGGGTGTAGCACCGGGGAGCTGTTTTTT. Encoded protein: CASSWGCSTGELFF.